This T cell receptor beta chain was identified during a study of T cell repertoires in cytomegalovirus infection (dated by TCRdb to between 2017 and 2020). Study-wide context: Recently identified HLA-C-restricted CMV epitopes, whose presentation resists viral immunomodulation, were targeted by peptide stimulations together with well-studied HLA-B-restricted epitopes. The HLA type of each donor mattered for the analysis, because public TCR beta signatures pointed to carriage of CMV infection along with the matching HLA type. Results the study describes overall, beyond this receptor: The ex vivo response was dominated by HLA-C-restricted CMV-specific TCR beta clonotypes, and the single most frequent clonotype in two of eight donors was supplied by these HLA-C-restricted clonotypes. In both this cohort and an independent roughly 350-donor cohort, the cumulative frequency of public TCR beta family members distinguished carriers of CMV infection plus the relevant HLA type.

Data came from an Illumina HiSeq 1500. TCRdb itself trimmed the public reads at Q25 with fastp, ran MiXCR and retained productive beta chains. CDR3 protein duplicates are merged, each entry listing the most common genes and DNA. The sample includes about 110,000 distinct CDR3 sequences, with roughly 39% observed a single time. The top ten hold about three quarters of the sample. The treatment or condition label here, explained by the study, means: in vitro stimulation with specific CMV peptide epitopes to enrich CMV-specific T cells. The germline ends are 11 bases apart after V is trimmed by 1 base and J by 10 bases. From a lookup of the germline V gene, CDR1 and CDR2 are SGHNT and YENEEA. CDR3 length: 13 amino acids, cysteine to phenylalanine. Of the read, only the CDR3 DNA is kept; its 39 bases are in frame from base 1. This clonotype was seen a handful of times. Its antigen is still unknown. Qualities for individual bases were not recorded, and no much larger clone is one base off.

Material: CD8+ T cells from cultured PBMCs, obtained from culture after CMV antigen stimulation. The TCR originated in a human donor in good health (CMV status not recorded). Some clones in this sample may be carry-over from other donors' samples. The sequence links TRBV11-3 to TRBJ2-1; the D gene identity is not certain. The DNA sequence reads TGTGCCAGCAGCTTAGTAGGGTCGGCGGAGCAGTTCTTC. This translates into CASSLVGSAEQFF.